This TCR beta chain was recovered during a study of shared clonotypes between healthy human individuals. Study details: CD8 memory received one plate per donor, CD8 naive two, CD4 memory three and CD4 naive three.

V shed 3 bases, J shed 6 bases, and the junction held 5 bases outside the gene matches. This CDR3 comprises 14 residues. Per germline, CDR1 LNHDA and CDR2 SQIVND (reference sequence). The method was immunoSEQ multiplex PCR; TCRdb's version includes in-frame clones alone and lacks a portion of them. The sample consists of roughly 1,500,000 clones, less than 99% of them appearing once. The study, taken as a whole, reports: A generally larger estimated richness was seen in naive subsets than in memory subsets. Clonotypes shared by all four sorted-subset donors had higher generation probabilities than non-shared clonotypes.

Comment on this clone: Its antigen is currently unknown.

The clonotype originates from a young man in good health. Input material: naive CD4+ T cells sorted from blood. The sample's subset: CD45RA+ positively selected. The J gene is TRBJ2-1, the V gene TRBV19; TRBD2 matches at 7 bases. This chain's CDR3 is CASSIRDYVNEQFF. The DNA of the CDR3 is TGTGCCAGTAGTATCCGGGACTACGTCAATGAGCAGTTCTTC.